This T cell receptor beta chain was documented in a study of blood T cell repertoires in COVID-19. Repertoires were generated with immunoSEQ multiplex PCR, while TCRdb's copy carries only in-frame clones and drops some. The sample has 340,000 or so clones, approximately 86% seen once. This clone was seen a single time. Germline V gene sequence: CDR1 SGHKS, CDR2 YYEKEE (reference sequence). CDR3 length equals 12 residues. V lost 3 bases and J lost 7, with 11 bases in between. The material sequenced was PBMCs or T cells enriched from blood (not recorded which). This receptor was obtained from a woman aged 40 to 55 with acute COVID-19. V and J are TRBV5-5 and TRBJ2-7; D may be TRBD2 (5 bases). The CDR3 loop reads CASSWNTGEQYF. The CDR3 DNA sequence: TGTGCCAGCAGCTGGAATACGGGGGAGCAGTACTTC. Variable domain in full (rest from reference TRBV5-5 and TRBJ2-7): DAGVTQSPTHLIKTRGQQVTLRCSPISGHKSVSWYQQVLGQGPQFIFQYYEKEERGRGNFPDRFSARQFPNYSSELNVNALLLGDSALYLCASSWNTGEQYFGPGTRLTVT.